The 8 T cell receptor beta chains below were found in one sample sequenced in a study of OX40 agonist ivuxolimab in advanced cancers. Profiling relied on immunoSEQ multiplex PCR, and the TCRdb table lists in-frame clones only, not all of them. The sample consists of fewer than 25,000 clones, approximately 78% of them appearing once. The starting material was CD4+ or CD8+ T cells sorted from blood, obtained in a trial of the OX40 agonist ivuxolimab. These receptors came from an adult with an advanced solid tumor such as melanoma, head and neck, liver or kidney cancer.

J is TRBJ1-6 and V is TRBV21-1. TRBV21-1 is an annotated pseudogene. This CDR3 comprises 14 residues. The DNA for the CDR3 is TGTGCCAGCCTGAAACTACCCGCACATTCACCCCTCCACTTT. Translating gives CASLKLPAHSPLHF.

This clone is labeled as large. The V call is TRBV6-6, the J call TRBJ1-2; TRBD1 is a possible D gene (5 bases). Germline loops: CDR1 MNHNY, CDR2 SVGAGI (reference sequence). The CDR3 contains 11 residues. V gave up 7 bases and J gave up 5 bases, with 8 bases separating them. The CDR3 loop is CASTEGYGYTF. CDR3 sequence (DNA): TGTGCCAGCACGGAGGGGTATGGCTACACCTTC.

The V call is TRBV5-6, the J call TRBJ2-3, with a tentative D call TRBD2 (6 bases). V was trimmed by 4 bases and J by 6 bases, leaving 21 bases between them. The CDR3 covers 16 residues. Germline values: CDR1 SGHDT, CDR2 YYEEEE. The CDR3 loop reads CASSAPRTPGEDTQYF. The CDR3 nucleotides read TGTGCCAGCAGCGCGCCCAGAACTCCGGGGGAGGATACGCAGTATTTT.

The rearrangement links TRBV5-6 to TRBJ1-2; a weak D match, TRBD1 (6 bases). Per germline, CDR1 SGHDT and CDR2 YYEEEE. The CDR3 has 15 amino acids. Trimming took 0 bases from V and 5 from J, leaving 14 bases between them. The CDR3: CASSLEGTWGYGYTF. CDR3 in DNA: TGTGCCAGCAGCTTGGAAGGGACATGGGGTTATGGCTACACCTTC.

This clone was seen a handful of times. This sequence joins TRBV7-6 and TRBJ2-7; no definite D call. V was shortened by 3 bases and J by 2 bases, with 11 bases between the two germline ends. This CDR3 comprises 14 residues. The germline V gene encodes CDR1 SGHVS and CDR2 FNYEAQ. The CDR3 nucleotides read TGTGCCAGCAGCTTTGGTTTCAGTGCCTACGAGCAGTACTTC. Residues: CASSFGFSAYEQYF.

J is TRBJ2-3 and V is TRBV7-7, with a possible D match to TRBD1 (5 bases). Germline CDR1 SSHAT, CDR2 FNYEAQ (reference sequence). The CDR3 spans 14 residues. Between the trimmed V and J ends, which lost 5 bases and 1 base, there was a span of 10 bases. The CDR3 DNA follows: TGTGCCAGCAGCCAAGACAGTGGCACAGATACGCAGTATTTT. Its translation is CASSQDSGTDTQYF.

This chain links TRBV6-5 with TRBJ2-5; perhaps D is TRBD1 or TRBD2 (6 bases each). The CDR3 is 14 amino acids. Per germline, CDR1 MNHEY and CDR2 SVGAGI. V lost 7 bases to trimming and J lost 3 bases, with 15 bases between them. CDR3 protein: CASKQMGGKETQYF. The CDR3 bases are TGTGCCAGCAAGCAAATGGGGGGCAAAGAGACCCAGTACTTC.

This clone was recorded a few times. This chain joins TRBV5-4 and TRBJ2-5; D gene ambiguous. In germline, CDR1 is SGHNT, CDR2 YYREEE (reference sequence). The CDR3 contains 13 residues. Trimming stripped 4 bases from V and 1 base from J, with 8 bases between. CDR3 DNA sequence: TGTGCCAGCAGCCCGACTGGCCAAGAGACCCAGTACTTC. Its protein product is CASSPTGQETQYF.